Below, 19 T cell receptor beta chains from the same sample are listed, as sequenced in a study of OX40 agonist ivuxolimab in advanced cancers. Sequencing was performed with immunoSEQ multiplex PCR; in TCRdb, only in-frame clones are kept and a portion is missing. This table holds about 73,000 clones, 88% found once. This specimen was CD4+ or CD8+ T cells sorted from blood, taken in a trial of the OX40 agonist ivuxolimab. The origin of the receptors is an adult with an advanced solid tumor such as melanoma, head and neck, liver or kidney cancer.

J is TRBJ2-7 and V is TRBV18; possible D gene TRBD1, 6 bases. The ends were cut back, 5 bases at V and 4 bases at J, with 6 bases in the middle. CDR1 and CDR2 (germline): KGHSH, LQKENI. The CDR3 has 11 residues. The CDR3 DNA sequence: TGTGCCAGCTCAACAGGGTACGAGCAGTACTTC. This gives the protein CASSTGYEQYF.

The genes are TRBV30 and TRBJ2-7; D is possibly TRBD2 (6 bases). The V and J ends lost 8 bases and 0 bases respectively, with 14 bases between them. Germline CDR1 and CDR2: GTSNPN and SVGIG (reference sequence). The CDR3 sequence is 13 residues long. CDR3 in DNA: TGTGCCACAACGGCGGGGACCTCCTACGAGCAGTACTTC. Translation gives CATTAGTSYEQYF.

The chain links TRBV6-1 to TRBJ2-1; TRBD2 is a possible D gene (6 bases). This CDR3 is 12 amino acids long. V was trimmed by 1 base and J by 12 bases, leaving 10 bases between them. The V gene's germline CDR1 is MNHNS and CDR2 SASEGT. The CDR3 DNA is TGTGCCAGCAGTGAAGGGAGGGCGGTGCAGTTCTTC. The encoded protein is CASSEGRAVQFF.

The rearrangement uses TRBV9 and TRBJ1-5; possibly TRBD1 for D (6 bases). The CDR3 is made up of 14 amino acids. V was trimmed by 3 bases and J by 10 bases, leaving 17 bases between them. Germline values: CDR1 SGDLS, CDR2 YYNGEE. In nucleotides, the CDR3 is TGTGCCAGCAGCGCCCGGACAGAGAATGGACCCCAGCATTTT. It codes for CASSARTENGPQHF.

The gene calls are TRBV6-1 and TRBJ1-4; D is undetermined. CDR1 and CDR2 from the germline V gene are MNHNS and SASEGT. The CDR3 has 13 amino acids. V dropped 2 bases and J dropped 8 bases, with 9 bases sitting between them. The CDR3 spells CASSEILTEKLFF. CDR3 sequence (DNA): TGTGCCAGCAGTGAAATTCTGACAGAAAAACTGTTTTTT.

J is TRBJ1-2 and V is TRBV18; 9 nucleotides match TRBD1. The CDR3 is 16 amino acids. Per the germline V gene, CDR1 is KGHSH and CDR2 is LQKENI. The junction had 11 bases not matched to a gene; V was cut back by 3 bases and J by 6 bases. The CDR3 DNA sequence: TGTGCCAGCTCACCTTATACCCCGGGACAGGGTCATGGCTACACCTTC. This translates into CASSPYTPGQGHGYTF.

The CDR3 nucleotides read TGTGCCAGCAGCCTTAGCGGGCGGGGGGCAATTTCTAGCACAGATACGCAGTATTTT. Its protein product is CASSLSGRGAISSTDTQYF. V gene TRBV7-9 combines with J gene TRBJ2-3; 8 bases fit TRBD2. The germline gives CDR1 SEHNR, CDR2 FQNEAQ (reference sequence). J was trimmed by 0 bases and V by 5 bases; bases with no gene match: 16. There are 19 residues in the CDR3.

The chain employs TRBV6-1 and TRBJ2-3; D might be TRBD1 (6 bases). The V gene's germline CDR1 is MNHNS and CDR2 SASEGT. This CDR3 spans 19 amino acids. V gave up 4 bases and J gave up 4 bases, with 27 bases separating them. CDR3 sequence reads: CASSGPQRRTARDSDTQYF. Here the CDR3 DNA reads TGTGCCAGCAGTGGCCCCCAGCGTAGGACAGCGAGGGATTCAGATACGCAGTATTTT.

The V call is TRBV28, the J call TRBJ1-1, with 7 nucleotides matching TRBD1. The CDR3 is 16 residues long. V gave up 7 bases and J gave up 1 base; unmatched junction bases: 12. In germline, CDR1 is MDHEN, CDR2 SYDVKM. The chain's CDR3 is CASTPTPGQPNTEAFF. The CDR3 DNA reads TGTGCCAGCACCCCGACCCCGGGACAGCCGAACACTGAAGCTTTCTTT.

This chain joins TRBV19 and TRBJ1-5; possible D gene TRBD1, 5 bases. This CDR3 is 13 amino acids long. CDR1 is LNHDA and CDR2 is SQIVND in the germline V gene (reference sequence). Trimming took off 5 bases at V and 3 bases at J, with 8 bases between the two ends. The CDR3 is CASSSGFNQPQHF. The CDR3 bases are TGTGCCAGTAGTTCAGGGTTCAATCAGCCCCAGCATTTT.

The V gene is TRBV2, the J gene TRBJ1-4; weak D call: TRBD1 (5 bases). Per the germline V gene, CDR1 is SNHLY and CDR2 is FYNNEI. This CDR3 is 14 amino acids long. Trimming cost V 2 bases and J 5 bases, with 9 bases left between them. This CDR3 reads CASSESRVNEKLFF. The CDR3 bases are TGTGCCAGCAGTGAATCCAGGGTCAATGAAAAACTGTTTTTT.

Worth noting for this clone: The junction departs from germline at one end; a sequencing error may be responsible. The CDR3 DNA reads as TGCGCCAGCAGTGAGTCTTATGGCGGGATAATGTTT. Amino acid sequence: CASSESYGGIMF. The chain couples TRBV10-2 to TRBJ2-3; possible D gene TRBD2, 6 bases. From germline, CDR1 is WSHSY and CDR2 SAAADI. This CDR3 has 12 residues.

The rearrangement uses TRBV6-5 and TRBJ2-3, with 12 bases matching TRBD2. Per the germline V gene, CDR1 is MNHEY and CDR2 is SVGAGI. The CDR3 has 16 amino acids. The ends lost 2 bases at V and 4 bases at J; junction bases unmatched: 4. The CDR3 loop reads CASSYRLAGDSDTQYF. The CDR3 nucleotides are TGTGCCAGCAGTTACCGACTAGCGGGGGACTCAGATACGCAGTATTTT.

This sequence joins TRBV6-5 and TRBJ2-7, with 9 bases aligning to TRBD1. After removal of 0 bases from V and 11 bases from J, the junction contained 11 bases not matched to a gene. In germline, CDR1 is MNHEY, CDR2 SVGAGI. The CDR3 covers 15 residues. For the CDR3, the DNA is TGTGCCAGCAGTTACTCGGAACAGGGGGCAGCCCCAGAGTACTTC. Encoded protein: CASSYSEQGAAPEYF.

The chain is built from TRBV5-1 and TRBJ2-5; 8 bases align to TRBD2. In germline, CDR1 is SGHRS, CDR2 YFSETQ. Unmatched junction bases numbered 13, after V lost 4 bases and J lost 5 bases. CDR3 length equals 16 residues. The CDR3 here is CASSTSSGPTGETQYF. CDR3 sequence (DNA): TGCGCCAGCAGCACCTCTAGCGGGCCAACGGGGGAGACCCAGTACTTC.

The chain links TRBV11-2 to TRBJ1-1; 9 nucleotides agree with TRBD1. J gave up 7 bases and V 3 bases, and 15 bases lay outside the gene matches. CDR1 and CDR2 from the germline V gene are SGHAT and FQNNGV. This CDR3 region has 17 residues. The CDR3 bases are TGTGCCAGCAGCTTTTCCCCGGGACAGGGCTTTTGGGTTGAAGCTTTCTTT. Amino acids: CASSFSPGQGFWVEAFF. Full variable domain (remainder filled in from reference TRBV11-2 and TRBJ1-1): EAGVAQSPRYKIIEKRQSVAFWCNPISGHATLYWYQQILGQGPKLLIQFQNNGVVDDSQLPKDRFSAERLKGVDSTLKIQPAKLEDSAVYLCASSFSPGQGFWVEAFFGQGTRLTVV.

Only one count was recorded for this clone. The V and J genes are TRBV4-2 and TRBJ1-6, with D perhaps TRBD1 (5 bases). The CDR3 has 15 residues. V lost 0 bases, J lost 9 bases, and 12 bases lay in between. Germline CDR1 LGHNA, CDR2 YNFKEQ. The CDR3 coding sequence is TGTGCCAGCAGCCAAGATCAGGGACTTGGTTCACCCCTCCACTTT. This sequence encodes CASSQDQGLGSPLHF.

The genes are TRBV30 and TRBJ1-2, with D hard to call. CDR3 size: 11 residues. Germline V lookup: CDR1 GTSNPN, CDR2 SVGIG (reference sequence). V gave up 2 bases and J gave up 3 bases, with 4 bases separating them. This CDR3 reads CAWSLDYGYTF. Here the CDR3 DNA reads TGTGCCTGGAGTCTCGACTATGGCTACACCTTC.

The J gene is TRBJ2-7, the V gene TRBV19; 7 positions match TRBD1. Germline CDR1 LNHDA, CDR2 SQIVND (reference sequence). The CDR3 has 13 amino acids. Germline trimming cut 4 bases from V and 4 bases from J; bases unmatched to any gene: 4. The CDR3 region has the DNA TGTGCCAGTAGTACACGACAGGGTTACGAGCAGTACTTC. This codes for CASSTRQGYEQYF.